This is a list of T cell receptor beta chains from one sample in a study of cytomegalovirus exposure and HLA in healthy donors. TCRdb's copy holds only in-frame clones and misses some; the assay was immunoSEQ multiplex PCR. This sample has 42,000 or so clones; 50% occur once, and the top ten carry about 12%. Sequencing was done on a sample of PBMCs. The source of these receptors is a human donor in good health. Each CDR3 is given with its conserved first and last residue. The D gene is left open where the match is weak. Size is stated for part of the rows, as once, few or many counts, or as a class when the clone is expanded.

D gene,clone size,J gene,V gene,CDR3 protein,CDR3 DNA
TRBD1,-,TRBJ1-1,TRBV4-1,CASSQSGGTGTMNTEAFF,TGCGCCAGCAGCCAGTCCGGGGGGACAGGGACCATGAACACTGAAGCTTTCTTT
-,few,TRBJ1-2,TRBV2,CASRPWGLGYTF,TGTGCCAGCAGACCGTGGGGCTTGGGCTACACCTTC
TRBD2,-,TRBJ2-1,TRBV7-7,CASSLPLGGGVFNEQFF,TGTGCTAGCAGCCTACCCCTGGGCGGGGGGGTATTCAATGAGCAGTTCTTC
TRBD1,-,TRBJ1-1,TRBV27,CASSLGGTGEHEAFF,TGTGCCAGCAGTCTAGGTGGGACAGGGGAACATGAAGCTTTCTTT
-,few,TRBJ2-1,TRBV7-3,CASSNGIPSYNEQFF,TGTGCCAGCTCGAACGGGATCCCCTCCTACAATGAGCAGTTCTTC
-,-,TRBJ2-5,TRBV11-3,CASSYIQGETQYF,TGTGCCAGCAGCTACATCCAGGGGGAGACCCAGTACTTC
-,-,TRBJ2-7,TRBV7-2,CASSQSTPGRLEGSYEQYF,TGTGCCAGCAGCCAAAGCACTCCGGGCCGATTAGAGGGCTCCTACGAGCAGTACTTC
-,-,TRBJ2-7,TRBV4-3,CASSQDIWSSVSSYEQYF,TGCGCCAGCAGCCAAGATATCTGGAGTAGCGTGAGCTCCTACGAGCAGTACTTC
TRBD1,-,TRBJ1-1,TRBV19,CASSIGTGNTEAFF,TGTGCCAGTAGTATAGGGACAGGGAACACTGAAGCTTTCTTT
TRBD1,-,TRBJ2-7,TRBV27,CASSYNRGYEQYF,TGTGCCAGCAGTTATAACAGGGGCTACGAGCAGTACTTC
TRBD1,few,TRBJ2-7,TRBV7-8,CASSLGQGGGYEQYF,TGTGCCAGCAGCTTAGGACAGGGGGGCGGTTACGAGCAGTACTTC
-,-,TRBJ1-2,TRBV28,CASRSTGFFGGYTF,TGTGCCAGCAGATCAACGGGGTTTTTTGGGGGCTACACCTTC
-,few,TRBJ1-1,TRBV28,CASSGGIQFGEAFF,TGTGCCAGCAGCGGGGGGATTCAGTTCGGGGAAGCTTTCTTT
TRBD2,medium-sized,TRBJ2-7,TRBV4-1,CASSPRTSGSNHEQYF,TGCGCCAGCAGTCCTCGGACTAGCGGGAGTAACCACGAGCAGTACTTC
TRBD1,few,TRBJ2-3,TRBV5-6,CASSLTGADTQYF,TGTGCCAGCAGCTTAACAGGGGCAGATACGCAGTATTTT
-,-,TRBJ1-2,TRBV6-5,CASSYLSTVYGYTF,TGTGCCAGCAGTTACCTCTCGACAGTCTATGGCTACACCTTC
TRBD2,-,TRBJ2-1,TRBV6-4,CASSAPRTSGLSYNEQFF,TGTGCCAGCAGTGCCCCGCGGACTAGCGGCCTTTCCTACAATGAGCAGTTCTTC
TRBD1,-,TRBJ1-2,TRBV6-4,CASSERQGNGYTF,TGTGCCAGCAGTGAGAGACAGGGAAATGGCTACACCTTC
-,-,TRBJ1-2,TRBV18,CASSRSKQGSNYGYTF,TGTGCCAGCTCCCGATCCAAACAGGGTTCTAACTATGGCTACACCTTC
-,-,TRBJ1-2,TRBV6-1,CASSVQPGLNYGYTF,TGTGCCAGCAGTGTACAGCCCGGACTGAACTATGGCTACACCTTC
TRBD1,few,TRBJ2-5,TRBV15,CATSRDRGYGETQYF,TGTGCCACCAGCAGAGACAGGGGGTATGGAGAGACCCAGTACTTC
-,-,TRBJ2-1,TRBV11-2,CASSSGTPNEQFF,TGTGCCAGCAGCTCCGGGACACCTAATGAGCAGTTCTTC
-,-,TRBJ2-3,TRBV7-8,CASSSWENTDTQYF,TGTGCCAGCAGCTCGTGGGAGAACACAGATACGCAGTATTTT
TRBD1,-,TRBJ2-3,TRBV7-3,CASSSTYRGPPTDTQYF,TGTGCCAGCAGCTCAACCTACAGGGGCCCTCCCACAGATACGCAGTATTTT
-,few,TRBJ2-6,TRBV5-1,CASNEFSGANVLTF,TGCGCCAGCAATGAGTTCTCTGGGGCCAACGTCCTGACTTTC
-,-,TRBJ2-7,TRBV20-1,CSASLTYEQYF,TGCAGTGCTAGCCTCACCTACGAGCAGTACTTC
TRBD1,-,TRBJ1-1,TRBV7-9,CASSSTGANTEAFF,TGTGCCAGCAGCTCGACAGGGGCGAACACTGAAGCTTTCTTT
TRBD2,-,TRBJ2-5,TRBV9,CASSVVREGHETQYF,TGTGCCAGCAGCGTAGTACGGGAGGGCCACGAGACCCAGTACTTC
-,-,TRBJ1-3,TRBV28,CASRPGQFLSGNTIYF,TGTGCCAGCAGGCCCGGACAGTTTCTTTCTGGAAACACCATATATTTT
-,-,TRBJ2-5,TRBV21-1,CASSKVIRECVHQETQYF,TGTGCCAGCAGCAAAGTTATCCGGGAGTGTGTACACCAAGAGACCCAGTACTTC
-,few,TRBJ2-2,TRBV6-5,CASRQGSTGELFF,TGTGCCAGCAGACAGGGATCAACCGGGGAGCTGTTTTTT
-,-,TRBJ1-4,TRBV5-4,CASSSRGGEAEKLFF,TGTGCCAGCAGCTCCCGGGGGGGGGAGGCCGAAAAACTGTTTTTT
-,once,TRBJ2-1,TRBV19,CASSKDSSYLYNEQFF,TGTGCCAGTAGTAAGGACAGCTCCTACCTCTACAATGAGCAGTTCTTC
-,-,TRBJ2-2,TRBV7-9,CASSQTGRPGELFF,TGTGCCAGCAGCCAAACAGGGAGACCCGGGGAGCTGTTTTTT
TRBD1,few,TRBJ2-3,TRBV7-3,CASSRDRGGDTQYF,TGTGCCAGCAGCCGGGACAGAGGAGGAGATACGCAGTATTTT
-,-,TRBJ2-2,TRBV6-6,CASSYSNSGNTGELFF,TGTGCCAGCAGTTACTCGAATAGCGGGAACACCGGGGAGCTGTTTTTT
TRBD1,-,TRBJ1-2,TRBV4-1,CASSPGGAYGYTF,TGCGCCAGCAGCCCAGGGGGCGCCTATGGCTACACCTTC
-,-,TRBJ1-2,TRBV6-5,CASSYDRWNYGYTF,TGTGCCAGCAGTTACGACAGGTGGAACTATGGCTACACCTTC